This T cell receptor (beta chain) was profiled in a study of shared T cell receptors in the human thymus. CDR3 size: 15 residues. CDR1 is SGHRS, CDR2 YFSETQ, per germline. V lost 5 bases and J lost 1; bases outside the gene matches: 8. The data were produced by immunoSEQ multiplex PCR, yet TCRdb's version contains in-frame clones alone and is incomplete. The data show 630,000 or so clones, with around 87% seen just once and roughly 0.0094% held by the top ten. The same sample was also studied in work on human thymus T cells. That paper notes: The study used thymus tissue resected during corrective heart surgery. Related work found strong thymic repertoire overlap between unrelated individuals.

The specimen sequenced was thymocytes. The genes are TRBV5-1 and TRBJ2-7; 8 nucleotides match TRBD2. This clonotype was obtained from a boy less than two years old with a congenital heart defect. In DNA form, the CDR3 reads TGCGCCAGCAGGTCTACTAGCGGTGCTTCCTACGAGCAGTACTTC. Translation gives CASRSTSGASYEQYF. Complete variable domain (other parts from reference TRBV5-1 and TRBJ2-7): KAGVTQTPRYLIKTRGQQVTLSCSPISGHRSVSWYQQTPGQGLQFLFEYFSETQRNKGNFPGRFSGRQFSNSRSEMNVSTLELGDSALYLCASRSTSGASYEQYFGPGTRLTVT.